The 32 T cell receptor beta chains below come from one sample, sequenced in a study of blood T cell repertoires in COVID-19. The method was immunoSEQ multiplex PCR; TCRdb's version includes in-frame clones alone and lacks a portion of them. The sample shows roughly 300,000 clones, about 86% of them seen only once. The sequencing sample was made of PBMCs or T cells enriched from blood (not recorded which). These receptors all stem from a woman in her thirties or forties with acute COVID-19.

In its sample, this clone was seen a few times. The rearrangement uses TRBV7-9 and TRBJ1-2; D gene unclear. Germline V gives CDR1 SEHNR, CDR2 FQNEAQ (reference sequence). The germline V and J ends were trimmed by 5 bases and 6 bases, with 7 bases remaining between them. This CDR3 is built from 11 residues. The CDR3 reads CASSLYHGYTF. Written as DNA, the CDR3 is TGTGCCAGCAGCCTCTACCATGGCTACACCTTC.

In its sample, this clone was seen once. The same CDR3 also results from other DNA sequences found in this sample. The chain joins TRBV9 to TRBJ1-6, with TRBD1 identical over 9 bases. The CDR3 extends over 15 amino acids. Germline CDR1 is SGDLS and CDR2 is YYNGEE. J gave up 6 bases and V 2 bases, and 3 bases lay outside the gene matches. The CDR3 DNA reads TGTGCCAGCAGCGTCGAGGACAGGGGTAATTCACCCCTCCACTTT. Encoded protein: CASSVEDRGNSPLHF.

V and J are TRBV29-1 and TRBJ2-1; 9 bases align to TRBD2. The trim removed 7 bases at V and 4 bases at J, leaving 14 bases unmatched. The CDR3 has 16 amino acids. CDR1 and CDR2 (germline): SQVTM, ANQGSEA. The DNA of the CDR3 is TGCAGCGGGAGGGGAGGGGCTAGCGGGACATACAATGAGCAGTTCTTC. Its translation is CSGRGGASGTYNEQFF.

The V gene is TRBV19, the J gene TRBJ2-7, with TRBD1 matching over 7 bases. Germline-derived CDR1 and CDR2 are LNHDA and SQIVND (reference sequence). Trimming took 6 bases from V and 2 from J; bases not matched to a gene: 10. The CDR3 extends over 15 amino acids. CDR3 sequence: CASSPQGKSAYEQYF. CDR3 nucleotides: TGTGCCAGTAGCCCACAGGGGAAGTCTGCCTACGAGCAGTACTTC. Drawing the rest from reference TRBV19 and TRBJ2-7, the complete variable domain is DGGITQSPKYLFRKEGQNVTLSCEQNLNHDAMYWYRQDPGQGLRLIYYSQIVNDFQKGDIAEGYSVSREKKESFPLTVTSAQKNPTAFYLCASSPQGKSAYEQYFGPGTRLTVT.

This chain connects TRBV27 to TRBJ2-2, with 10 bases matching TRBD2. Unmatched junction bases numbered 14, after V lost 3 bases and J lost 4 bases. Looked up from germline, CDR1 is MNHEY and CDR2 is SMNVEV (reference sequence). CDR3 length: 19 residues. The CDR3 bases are TGTGCCAGCAGTTTCCGACTAGCGGGCCTTGGGAGGGGCACCGGGGAGCTGTTTTTT. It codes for CASSFRLAGLGRGTGELFF.

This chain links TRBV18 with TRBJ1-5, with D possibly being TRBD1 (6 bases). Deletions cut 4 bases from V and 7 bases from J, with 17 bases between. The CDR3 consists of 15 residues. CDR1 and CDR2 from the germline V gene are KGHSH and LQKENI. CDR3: CASSQAGAVEQPQHF. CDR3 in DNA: TGTGCCAGCTCACAGGCAGGGGCAGTTGAACAGCCCCAGCATTTT.

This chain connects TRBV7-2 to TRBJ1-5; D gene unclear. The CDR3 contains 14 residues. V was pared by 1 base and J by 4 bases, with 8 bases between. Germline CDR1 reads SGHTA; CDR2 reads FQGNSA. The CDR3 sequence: CASSLGAANQPQHF. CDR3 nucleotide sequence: TGTGCCAGCAGCTTAGGGGCAGCTAATCAGCCCCAGCATTTT.

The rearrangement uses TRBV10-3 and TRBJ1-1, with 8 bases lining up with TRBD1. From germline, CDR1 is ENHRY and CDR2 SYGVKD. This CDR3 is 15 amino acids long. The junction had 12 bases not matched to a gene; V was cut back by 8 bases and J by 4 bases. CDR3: CAILPGQGRGTEAFF. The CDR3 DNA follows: TGTGCCATCCTGCCCGGACAGGGACGAGGCACTGAAGCTTTCTTT.

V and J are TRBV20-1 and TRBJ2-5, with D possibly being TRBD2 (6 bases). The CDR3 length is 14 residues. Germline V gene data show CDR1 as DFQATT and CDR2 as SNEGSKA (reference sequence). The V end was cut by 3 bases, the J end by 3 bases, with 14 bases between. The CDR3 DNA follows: TGCAGTGCTAGTACGGGACTTTTAAAAGAGACCCAGTACTTC. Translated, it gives CSASTGLLKETQYF.

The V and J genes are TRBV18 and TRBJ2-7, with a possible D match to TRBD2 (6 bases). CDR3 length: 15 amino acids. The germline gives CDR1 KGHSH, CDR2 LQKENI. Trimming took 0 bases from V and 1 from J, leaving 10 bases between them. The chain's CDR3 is CASSPPTRASYEQYF. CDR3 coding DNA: TGTGCCAGCTCACCACCGACTAGGGCGTCCTACGAGCAGTACTTC.

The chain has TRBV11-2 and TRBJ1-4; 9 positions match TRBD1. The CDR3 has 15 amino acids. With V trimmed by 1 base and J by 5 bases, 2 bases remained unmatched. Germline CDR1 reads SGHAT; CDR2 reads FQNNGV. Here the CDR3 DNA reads TGTGCCAGCAGCTTAGGGGACAGGGAAAATGAAAAACTGTTTTTT. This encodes CASSLGDRENEKLFF.

The CDR3 protein is CASSLSLAGLQETQYF. Here the CDR3 DNA reads TGTGCCAGCAGTTTATCGCTAGCGGGCCTTCAAGAGACCCAGTACTTC. The chain recombines TRBV28 with TRBJ2-5; 8 bases line up with TRBD2. V dropped 1 base and J dropped 2; count of bases not matched to a gene: 6. Germline CDR1 and CDR2: MDHEN and SYDVKM. The CDR3 is made up of 16 amino acids.

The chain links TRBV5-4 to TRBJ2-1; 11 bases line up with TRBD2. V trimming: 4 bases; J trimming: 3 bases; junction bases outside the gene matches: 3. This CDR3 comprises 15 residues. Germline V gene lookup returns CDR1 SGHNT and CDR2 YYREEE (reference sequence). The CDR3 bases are TGTGCCAGCAGCCCGACTAGCGGGGTCTACAATGAGCAGTTCTTC. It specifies CASSPTSGVYNEQFF.

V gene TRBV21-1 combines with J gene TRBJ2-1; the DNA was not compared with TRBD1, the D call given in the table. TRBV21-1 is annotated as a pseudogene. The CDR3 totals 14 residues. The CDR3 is CASSKESGHNEQFF. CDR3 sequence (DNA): TGTGCCAGCAGCAAAGAGTCAGGCCACAATGAGCAGTTCTTC.

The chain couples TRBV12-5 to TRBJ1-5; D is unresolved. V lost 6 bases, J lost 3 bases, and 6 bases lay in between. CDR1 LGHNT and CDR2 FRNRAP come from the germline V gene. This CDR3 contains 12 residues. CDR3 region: CASGLDNQPQHF. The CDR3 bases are TGTGCTAGTGGGTTAGACAATCAGCCCCAGCATTTT.

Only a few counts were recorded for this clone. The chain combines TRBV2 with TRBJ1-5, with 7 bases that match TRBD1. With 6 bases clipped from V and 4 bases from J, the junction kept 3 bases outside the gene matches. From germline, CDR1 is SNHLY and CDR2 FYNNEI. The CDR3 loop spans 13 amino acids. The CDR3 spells CASRGQLNQPQHF. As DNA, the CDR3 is TGTGCCAGCAGGGGACAGTTAAATCAGCCCCAGCATTTT.

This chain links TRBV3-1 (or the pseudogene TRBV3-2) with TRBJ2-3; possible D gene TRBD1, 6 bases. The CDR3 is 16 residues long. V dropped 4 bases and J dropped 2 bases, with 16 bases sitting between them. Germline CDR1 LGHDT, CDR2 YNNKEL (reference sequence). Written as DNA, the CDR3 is TGTGCCAGCAGCCCCTTGCGTGGGGGCATCACAGATACGCAGTATTTT. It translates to CASSPLRGGITDTQYF.

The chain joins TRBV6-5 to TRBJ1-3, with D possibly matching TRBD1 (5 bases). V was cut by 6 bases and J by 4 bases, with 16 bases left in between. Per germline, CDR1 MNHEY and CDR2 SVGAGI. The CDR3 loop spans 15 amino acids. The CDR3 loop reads CASSRSAGSGNTIYF. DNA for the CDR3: TGTGCCAGCAGCCGCTCGGCAGGGTCGGGAAACACCATATATTTT.

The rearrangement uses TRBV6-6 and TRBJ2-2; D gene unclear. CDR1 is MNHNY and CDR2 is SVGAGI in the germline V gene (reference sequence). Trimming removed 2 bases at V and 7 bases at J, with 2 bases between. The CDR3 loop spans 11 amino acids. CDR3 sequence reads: CASSYLGELFF. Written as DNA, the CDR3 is TGTGCCAGCAGTTACCTCGGGGAGCTGTTTTTT.

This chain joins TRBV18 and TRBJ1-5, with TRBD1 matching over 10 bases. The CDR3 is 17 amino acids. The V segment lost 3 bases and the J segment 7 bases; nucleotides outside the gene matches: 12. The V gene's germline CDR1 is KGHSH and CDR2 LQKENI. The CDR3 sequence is CASSPTGGGSGGQPQHF. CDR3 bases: TGTGCCAGCTCACCGACAGGGGGCGGTTCAGGCGGACAGCCCCAGCATTTT.

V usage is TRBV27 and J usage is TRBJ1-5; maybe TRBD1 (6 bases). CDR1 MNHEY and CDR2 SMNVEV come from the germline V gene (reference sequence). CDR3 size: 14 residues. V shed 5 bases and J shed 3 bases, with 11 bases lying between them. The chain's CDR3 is CASSDNRVNQPQHF. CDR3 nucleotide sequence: TGTGCCAGCAGTGACAACAGGGTCAATCAGCCCCAGCATTTT.

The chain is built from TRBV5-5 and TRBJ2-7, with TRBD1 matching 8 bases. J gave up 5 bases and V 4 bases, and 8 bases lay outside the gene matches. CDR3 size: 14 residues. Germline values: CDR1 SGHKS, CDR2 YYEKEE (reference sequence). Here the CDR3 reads CASSLGQGMDEQYF. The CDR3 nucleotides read TGTGCCAGCAGCCTAGGACAGGGAATGGACGAGCAGTACTTC.

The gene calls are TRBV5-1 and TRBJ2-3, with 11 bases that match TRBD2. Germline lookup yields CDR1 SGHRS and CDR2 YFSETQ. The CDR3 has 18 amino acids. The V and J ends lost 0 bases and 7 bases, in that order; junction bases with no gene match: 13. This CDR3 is CASSLAFAPGLAAHTQYF. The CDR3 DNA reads TGCGCCAGCAGCTTGGCCTTTGCTCCGGGACTAGCGGCACATACGCAGTATTTT.

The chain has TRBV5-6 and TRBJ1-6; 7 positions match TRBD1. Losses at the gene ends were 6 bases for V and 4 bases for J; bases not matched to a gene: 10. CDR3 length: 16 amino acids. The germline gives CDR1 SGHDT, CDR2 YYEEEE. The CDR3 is CASKEGGRGYNSPLHF. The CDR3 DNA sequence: TGTGCCAGCAAGGAAGGGGGCAGGGGGTATAATTCACCCCTCCACTTT.

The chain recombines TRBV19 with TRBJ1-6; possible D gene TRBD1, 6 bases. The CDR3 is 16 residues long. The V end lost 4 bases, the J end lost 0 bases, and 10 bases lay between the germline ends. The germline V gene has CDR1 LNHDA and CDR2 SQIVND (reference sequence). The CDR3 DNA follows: TGTGCCAGTAGTACAGGGGCGAGCTCCTATAATTCACCCCTCCACTTT. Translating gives CASSTGASSYNSPLHF.

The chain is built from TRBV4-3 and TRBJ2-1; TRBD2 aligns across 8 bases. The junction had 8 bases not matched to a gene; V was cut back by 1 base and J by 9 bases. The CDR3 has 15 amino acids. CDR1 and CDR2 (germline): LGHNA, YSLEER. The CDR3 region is CASSQAGLGRTEQFF. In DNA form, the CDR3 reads TGCGCCAGCAGCCAAGCGGGACTAGGTCGTACTGAGCAGTTCTTC.

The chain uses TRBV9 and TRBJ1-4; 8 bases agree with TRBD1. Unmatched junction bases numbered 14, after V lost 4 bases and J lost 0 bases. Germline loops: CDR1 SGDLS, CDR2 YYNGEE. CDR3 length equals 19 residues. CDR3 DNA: TGTGCCAGCAGCACAGGGGCAGGGGGCGCGGGGGCAACTAATGAAAAACTGTTTTTT. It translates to CASSTGAGGAGATNEKLFF.

DNA for the CDR3: TGTGCCAGCAGCTTGGAAATGACAGGGGTCCCCATGGAGCAGTACTTC. It codes for CASSLEMTGVPMEQYF. The V gene is TRBV5-4, the J gene TRBJ2-7, with TRBD1 identical over 8 bases. Germline trimming cut 0 bases from V and 7 bases from J; bases unmatched to any gene: 12. Per the germline V gene, CDR1 is SGHNT and CDR2 is YYREEE (reference sequence). CDR3 length equals 16 residues.

CDR3 coding DNA: TGTGCCATCAGTTCGGTAGGGGCGGGAATTTCCGAGCAGTACTTC. This encodes CAISSVGAGISEQYF. The chain couples TRBV10-3 to TRBJ2-7; TRBD2 might be the D (6 bases). Trimming took 5 bases from V and 6 from J, leaving 20 bases between them. CDR1 and CDR2 (germline): ENHRY, SYGVKD. The CDR3 spans 15 residues.

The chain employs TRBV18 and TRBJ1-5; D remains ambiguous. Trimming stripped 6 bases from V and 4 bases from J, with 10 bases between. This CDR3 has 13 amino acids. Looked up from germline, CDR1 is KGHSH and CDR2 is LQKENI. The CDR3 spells CASSITENQPQHF. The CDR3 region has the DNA TGTGCCAGCTCGATAACTGAAAATCAGCCCCAGCATTTT.

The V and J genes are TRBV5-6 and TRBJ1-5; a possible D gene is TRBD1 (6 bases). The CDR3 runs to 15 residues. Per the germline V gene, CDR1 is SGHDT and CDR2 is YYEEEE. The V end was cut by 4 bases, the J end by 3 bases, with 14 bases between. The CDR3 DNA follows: TGTGCCAGCAGCGGGCAGACAGGCGACAATCAGCCCCAGCATTTT. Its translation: CASSGQTGDNQPQHF.

This chain's CDR3 is CASSLGQESTDTQYF. As DNA, the CDR3 is TGTGCCAGCAGCCTCGGACAGGAATCCACAGATACGCAGTATTTT. This rearrangement joins TRBV4-2 to TRBJ2-3; 7 bases map to TRBD1. Germline assignment: CDR1 LGHNA and CDR2 YNFKEQ. Trimming cost V 4 bases and J 2 bases; bases outside gene matches: 6. This CDR3 region has 15 residues.